This T cell receptor (beta chain) was captured by sequencing in a study of cytomegalovirus exposure and HLA in healthy donors. 60 Vbeta and 13 Jbeta primers were used in PCR. Produced via immunoSEQ multiplex PCR; TCRdb's table is partial and in-frame only. The table shows 100,000 to 150,000 clones, with 75% to 85% occurring only once. Germline CDR1 reads SGHAT; CDR2 reads FQNNGV. V dropped 7 bases and J dropped 9; count of bases not matched to a gene: 10. The CDR3 runs 15 residues. To note about this clone: Its matching antigen is unknown.

Study-wide results and caveats: Rare sequences made up most TCRs, while some public TCRs were found in many donors.

Sequenced material: PBMCs. The chain has TRBV11-2 and TRBJ2-1; 12 bases align to TRBD2. This TCR derives from a man aged 45-65 years in good health and CMV-seronegative. CDR3 bases: TGTGCCAGCAAAACCGCTAGCGGGGGGGCGGGTGAGCAGTTCTTC. Protein: CASKTASGGAGEQFF.